Below, 14 T cell receptor beta chains from the same sample are listed, as sequenced in a study of CD8 T cells in ankylosing spondylitis. Each CDR3 protein is one row after TCRdb ran MiXCR on the 5' RACE reads. Here the sample spans 150,000 or so distinct CDR3 sequences, 25% to 35% being singletons. Sequenced material: synovial fluid, either unsorted or a sorted T cell fraction (not recorded which). All receptors derive from a male donor with ankylosing spondylitis.

The V call is TRBV20-1, the J call TRBJ2-7, with TRBD2 matching 12 bases. The J segment lost 6 bases and the V segment lost 1 base, leaving 7 bases of the junction unmatched. Germline CDR1 and CDR2: DFQATT and SNEGSKA (reference sequence). The CDR3 has 15 amino acids. CDR3 sequence reads: CSARAPSGRALEQYF. In nucleotides, the CDR3 is TGCAGTGCTAGAGCACCTAGCGGGAGGGCCCTCGAGCAGTACTTC.

This clonotype was detected a few times. The rearrangement uses TRBV30 and TRBJ1-2; D call uncertain. Trimming shortened V by 2 bases and J by 6 bases, and 16 bases separated the two germline ends. The CDR3 loop spans 14 amino acids. Germline V gene lookup returns CDR1 GTSNPN and CDR2 SVGIG (reference sequence). The CDR3 DNA is TGTGCCTGGAGTCTACGATCGGCGAGTAATGGCTACACCTTC. Translated, it gives CAWSLRSASNGYTF.

CDR3 sequence: CASSPKGTTGTGYGYTF. The CDR3 nucleotides read TGTGCCAGCAGCCCAAAGGGAACGACAGGGACCGGCTATGGCTACACCTTC. This chain joins TRBV7-2 and TRBJ1-2; 7 bases line up with TRBD1. V dropped 5 bases and J dropped 4; count of bases not matched to a gene: 16. Per germline, CDR1 SGHTA and CDR2 FQGNSA. This CDR3 is built from 17 residues.

The rearrangement uses TRBV9 and TRBJ2-3; D gene unclear. V lost 0 bases and J lost 0, with 8 bases in between. The CDR3 loop spans 15 amino acids. CDR1 and CDR2 from the germline V gene are SGDLS and YYNGEE. The CDR3: CASSVDSASTDTQYF. The CDR3 bases are TGTGCCAGCAGCGTAGACAGCGCCAGCACAGATACGCAGTATTTT.

This clonotype was recorded a few times. The V and J genes are TRBV18 and TRBJ2-7; 9 bases match TRBD1. The CDR3 sequence is 16 residues long. The germline V gene has CDR1 KGHSH and CDR2 LQKENI. V was clipped by 2 bases and J by 6 bases; unmatched bases: 11. The CDR3 DNA follows: TGTGCCAGCTCACCAAAAGCCGGGACAGGGTTCTCCGAGCAGTACTTC. Translating gives CASSPKAGTGFSEQYF.

In its sample, this clonotype was seen many times. This chain links TRBV12-3 or TRBV12-4 with TRBJ2-7; possible D gene TRBD2, 6 bases. The CDR3 runs 16 residues. Trimming stripped 4 bases from V and 7 bases from J, with 23 bases between. CDR3 sequence: CASSSSWGRLRGEQYF. As DNA, the CDR3 is TGTGCCAGCAGTTCCTCCTGGGGGAGGCTTCGGGGGGAGCAGTACTTC.

This clonotype was recorded at least ten times. The chain is built from TRBV20-1 and TRBJ1-1; the D gene is possibly TRBD1 (6 bases). Germline V CDR1 and CDR2: DFQATT, SNEGSKA (reference sequence). V was cut by 4 bases and J by 4 bases, with 13 bases left in between. The length of the CDR3 is 13 residues. CDR3 protein: CSANRGAGTEAFF. As DNA, the CDR3 is TGCAGTGCTAACCGGGGGGCAGGCACTGAAGCTTTCTTT.

The chain couples TRBV5-1 to TRBJ2-3; TRBD2 aligns across 10 bases. The germline gives CDR1 SGHRS, CDR2 YFSETQ. Unmatched junction bases numbered 11, after V lost 4 bases and J lost 6 bases. The CDR3 sequence is 16 residues long. In DNA, the CDR3 is TGCGCCAGCAGCCCGGATAGGGCTAGCGGGGGCGATACGCAGTATTTT. Translating gives CASSPDRASGGDTQYF.

The chain joins TRBV12-3 or TRBV12-4 to TRBJ1-5; weak D call: TRBD1 (6 bases). Deletions cut 9 bases from V and 4 bases from J, with 25 bases between. CDR3 length: 17 residues. The CDR3: CARGSSEGGTQNQPQHF. For the CDR3, the DNA is TGTGCCAGGGGTTCCAGTGAGGGCGGGACACAAAATCAGCCCCAGCATTTT.

This chain connects TRBV28 to TRBJ2-7; 9 nucleotides align to TRBD2. CDR1 is MDHEN, CDR2 SYDVKM, per germline. V shed 4 bases and J 9 bases; nucleotides not matched to a gene: 10. CDR3 length equals 14 residues. CDR3 DNA: TGTGCCAGCAGTTCAAGGGGCCGAGCGGGAGGGCAGTACTTC. This encodes CASSSRGRAGGQYF.

The chain combines TRBV6-5 with TRBJ2-1; 9 bases are shared with TRBD1. V dropped 3 bases and J dropped 7; count of bases not matched to a gene: 7. The CDR3 contains 15 residues. Germline lookup yields CDR1 MNHEY and CDR2 SVGAGI. The CDR3 loop is CASSYRGQGGNEQFF. The CDR3 coding sequence is TGTGCCAGCAGTTATCGGGGACAGGGAGGTAATGAGCAGTTCTTC.

The chain links TRBV20-1 to TRBJ2-7; 11 bases map to TRBD2. V lost 4 bases to trimming and J lost 5 bases; unmatched junction nucleotides: 10. This CDR3 comprises 15 residues. Germline V CDR1 and CDR2: DFQATT, SNEGSKA (reference sequence). CDR3 in DNA: TGCAGTGCTACCATTAGCGGGAGGGCCGTGGACGAGCAGTACTTC. Amino acid sequence: CSATISGRAVDEQYF.

This sequence joins TRBV20-1 and TRBJ1-4, with TRBD1 as a possible D gene (6 bases). Germline CDR1 and CDR2: DFQATT and SNEGSKA (reference sequence). V was trimmed by 1 base and J by 2 bases, leaving 8 bases between them. CDR3 size: 14 residues. CDR3 coding DNA: TGCAGTGCTAGAGTACAGGGTACTAATGAAAAACTGTTTTTT. Residues: CSARVQGTNEKLFF.

This clonotype was counted a few times. The genes are TRBV7-2 and TRBJ2-7, with D uncertain. CDR3 length: 12 amino acids. Looked up from germline, CDR1 is SGHTA and CDR2 is FQGNSA. V lost 3 bases and J 1 base, leaving 4 bases between the germline ends. CDR3 DNA: TGTGCCAGCAGCTTTAGTTCCTACGAGCAGTACTTC. Its protein product is CASSFSSYEQYF.